A single sample gave rise to the 19 T cell receptor beta chains below, sequenced in a study of shared clonotypes between healthy human individuals (dated by TCRdb to about 2020). Library preparation was by the immunoSEQ multiplex PCR assay. In TCRdb, the immuneACCESS table is reduced to in-frame sequences with V and J assigned. These tables do not hold every clone; where another copy was compared, an unresolved V gene accounts for under half, and the others remain unexplained. The sample data list approximately 500,000 clones, and around 79% of these were observed just once. The top ten clonotypes cover roughly 13% of the sample. The source material was PBMCs. Receptors were obtained from a middle-aged woman in good health. Some clones in this sample may be carry-over from other donors' samples.

This chain joins TRBV29-1 and TRBJ2-6; D tentatively fits TRBD1 or TRBD2 (6 bases each). CDR1 is SQVTM and CDR2 is ANQGSEA in the germline V gene. V lost 1 base to trimming and J lost 2 bases, with 9 bases between them. The CDR3 is 15 residues long. The CDR3 DNA is TGCAGCGTTGAAGGGAGGGACACTGGGGCCAACGTCCTGACTTTC. This encodes CSVEGRDTGANVLTF.

This clone was counted at least ten times. The CDR3 nucleotides read TGTGCCAGCAGCGGGACAGGGGATTATGGCTACACCTTC. It translates to CASSGTGDYGYTF. The rearrangement uses TRBV2 and TRBJ1-2, with TRBD1 matching 10 bases. V gave up 6 bases and J gave up 5 bases; unmatched junction bases: 3. The CDR3 is 13 amino acids. Germline V gene sequence: CDR1 SNHLY, CDR2 FYNNEI.

The rearrangement uses TRBV4-1 and TRBJ2-1; D might be TRBD2 (5 bases). Germline assignment: CDR1 MGHRA and CDR2 YSYEKL. The CDR3 runs to 14 residues. Trimming removed 0 bases from V and 7 bases from J, with 10 bases in between. DNA of the CDR3: TGCGCCAGCAGCCAAGAAAGTAGCGTAAATGAGCAGTTCTTC. It is translated as CASSQESSVNEQFF.

The chain employs TRBV28 and TRBJ1-1; TRBD1 is a possible D gene (5 bases). CDR1 is MDHEN, CDR2 SYDVKM, per germline. The germline V and J ends were trimmed by 1 base and 7 bases, with 25 bases remaining between them. The CDR3 extends over 18 amino acids. The CDR3 DNA reads as TGTGCCAGCAGTTTATACGGGTCTATTCCGGGCCGGGGGGTTGAAGCTTTCTTT. Translating it yields CASSLYGSIPGRGVEAFF.

The gene calls are TRBV7-3 and TRBJ1-2; 9 bases agree with TRBD1. The V gene end was trimmed by 3 bases and the J gene end by 6 bases; junction bases not matched to a gene: 2. CDR1 and CDR2 (germline): SGHTA, FQGTGA. This CDR3 is 13 amino acids long. CDR3 protein: CASSLGTGNGYTF. The CDR3 DNA is TGTGCCAGCAGCTTGGGGACAGGGAATGGCTACACCTTC. Filled out from reference TRBV7-3 and TRBJ1-2, the complete variable domain reads GAGVSQTPSNKVTEKGKYVELRCDPISGHTALYWYRQSLGQGPEFLIYFQGTGAADDSGLPNDRFFAVRPEGSVSTLKIQRTERGDSAVYLCASSLGTGNGYTFGSGTRLTVV.

This clone was found once. The V call is TRBV25-1, the J call TRBJ2-3; 7 positions match TRBD2. The ends lost 1 base at V and 2 bases at J; junction bases unmatched: 9. The CDR3 totals 17 residues. CDR1 MGHDK and CDR2 SYGVNS come from the germline V gene. The CDR3 sequence is CASSELGLAAPTDTQYF. The CDR3 DNA sequence: TGTGCCAGCAGTGAATTGGGCCTAGCGGCACCCACAGATACGCAGTATTTT.

The V and J genes are TRBV16 and TRBJ1-4; D is possibly TRBD1 (6 bases). The CDR3 extends over 14 amino acids. The germline V gene has CDR1 KGHSY and CDR2 FQNENV. V was shortened by 4 bases and J by 8 bases, with 14 bases between the two germline ends. Here the CDR3 reads CASSPPGQGEKLFF. CDR3 coding DNA: TGTGCCAGCAGCCCCCCGGGACAAGGGGAAAAACTGTTTTTT.

This sequence joins TRBV5-3 and TRBJ1-4, with D uncertain. TRBV5-3 is classed as an ORF, of uncertain function. This CDR3 region has 10 residues. DNA for the CDR3: TGTGCAGAACCCGGCCGAAAACTGTTTTTT. Its protein is CAEPGRKLFF.

The chain uses TRBV5-6 and TRBJ2-7, with 7 bases that match TRBD2. The CDR3 covers 12 residues. Germline loops: CDR1 SGHDT, CDR2 YYEEEE. The V gene end was trimmed by 4 bases and the J gene end by 3 bases; junction bases not matched to a gene: 1. The CDR3 DNA reads TGTGCCAGCAGCCGGGACTACTACGAGCAGTACTTC. It codes for CASSRDYYEQYF.

V gene TRBV11-2 combines with J gene TRBJ2-7; D is possibly TRBD1 (5 bases). V was pared by 5 bases and J by 1 base, with 9 bases between. Germline V gives CDR1 SGHAT, CDR2 FQNNGV. There are 13 residues in the CDR3. This CDR3 is CASSPRQSYEQYF. CDR3 in DNA: TGTGCCAGCAGCCCCCGACAGTCCTACGAGCAGTACTTC.

The CDR3: CASSLGSFGKQPIYEQYF. The CDR3 nucleotides read TGTGCCAGCAGCTTAGGCTCGTTTGGAAAGCAGCCCATCTACGAGCAGTACTTC. The V and J genes are TRBV11-2 and TRBJ2-7; no reliable D call. The CDR3 runs to 18 residues. The V gene lost 1 base and the J gene lost 3 bases, with 22 bases spanning the gap. Germline V gives CDR1 SGHAT, CDR2 FQNNGV.

V is TRBV7-2 and J is TRBJ1-1; weak D call: TRBD1 (6 bases). This CDR3 has 10 amino acids. CDR1 is SGHTA and CDR2 is FQGNSA in the germline V gene. V lost 11 bases and J lost 10, with 14 bases in between. In nucleotides, the CDR3 is TGTGCCCGCCACTCGGACAGAGCTTTCTTT. It translates to CARHSDRAFF.

This clone was detected a few times. The V gene is TRBV2, the J gene TRBJ1-1; D is uncertain. The length of the CDR3 is 20 residues. V was shortened by 6 bases and J by 7 bases, with 36 bases between the two germline ends. From germline, CDR1 is SNHLY and CDR2 FYNNEI. For the CDR3, the DNA is TGTGCCAGCAGGGGCCGCCATGGGATTGTGCCGGGCCAATTTATCCGTGAAGCTTTCTTT. Translating gives CASRGRHGIVPGQFIREAFF. Using reference TRBV2 and TRBJ1-1 for the parts outside the CDR3, the full variable domain is EPEVTQTPSHQVTQMGQEVILRCVPISNHLYFYWYRQILGQKVEFLVSFYNNEISEKSEIFDDQFSVERPDGSNFTLKIRSTKLEDSAMYFCASRGRHGIVPGQFIREAFFGQGTRLTVV.

The chain employs TRBV19 and TRBJ1-1, with D possibly matching TRBD1 (5 bases). The CDR3 runs 15 residues. V dropped 1 base and J dropped 2 bases, with 11 bases sitting between them. The V gene's germline CDR1 is LNHDA and CDR2 SQIVND (reference sequence). In nucleotides, the CDR3 is TGTGCCAGTAGTATAGGGGGGGGTGGTAACACTGAAGCTTTCTTT. This sequence encodes CASSIGGGGNTEAFF.

V and J are TRBV19 and TRBJ1-2; D is possibly TRBD1 (6 bases). Germline CDR1 and CDR2: LNHDA and SQIVND (reference sequence). V was cut by 5 bases and J by 4 bases, with 17 bases left in between. The CDR3 spans 15 residues. The CDR3 protein is CASSGAPDSPYGYTF. The DNA for the CDR3 is TGTGCCAGTAGTGGAGCCCCGGACAGTCCCTATGGCTACACCTTC.

This clone was counted many times. This chain links TRBV30 with TRBJ2-2; weak D call: TRBD2 (6 bases). Looked up from germline, CDR1 is GTSNPN and CDR2 is SVGIG (reference sequence). Trimming removed 1 base from V and 5 bases from J, with 14 bases in between. The CDR3 is 15 amino acids. CDR3 sequence (DNA): TGTGCCTGGAGTGGCAGCTCGCGGGATACCGGGGAGCTGTTTTTT. It translates to CAWSGSSRDTGELFF.

The rearrangement uses TRBV5-6 and TRBJ2-3; D is undetermined. Trimming pared 4 bases from V and 3 bases from J, leaving 12 bases between. Germline V lookup: CDR1 SGHDT, CDR2 YYEEEE. This CDR3 is 14 amino acids long. CDR3 nucleotides: TGTGCCAGCAGCCCCCCGGGTATAACAGATACGCAGTATTTT. Encoded protein: CASSPPGITDTQYF.

This rearrangement joins TRBV12-5 to TRBJ2-2, with 8 bases identical to TRBD2. CDR1 and CDR2 (germline): LGHNT, FRNRAP. The CDR3 has 16 amino acids. After removal of 2 bases from V and 3 bases from J, the junction contained 5 bases not matched to a gene. In nucleotides, the CDR3 is TGTGCTAGTGGTTTGACAAGCGGGAGTGACACCGGGGAGCTGTTTTTT. Encoded protein: CASGLTSGSDTGELFF.

The chain recombines TRBV2 with TRBJ1-5; TRBD1 aligns across 9 bases. Trimming took 6 bases from V and 6 from J; bases not matched to a gene: 3. The CDR3 is 13 amino acids. Germline assignment: CDR1 SNHLY and CDR2 FYNNEI. CDR3 in amino acids: CASRGQGTQPQHF. The CDR3 DNA reads as TGTGCCAGCAGAGGACAGGGGACTCAGCCCCAGCATTTT.